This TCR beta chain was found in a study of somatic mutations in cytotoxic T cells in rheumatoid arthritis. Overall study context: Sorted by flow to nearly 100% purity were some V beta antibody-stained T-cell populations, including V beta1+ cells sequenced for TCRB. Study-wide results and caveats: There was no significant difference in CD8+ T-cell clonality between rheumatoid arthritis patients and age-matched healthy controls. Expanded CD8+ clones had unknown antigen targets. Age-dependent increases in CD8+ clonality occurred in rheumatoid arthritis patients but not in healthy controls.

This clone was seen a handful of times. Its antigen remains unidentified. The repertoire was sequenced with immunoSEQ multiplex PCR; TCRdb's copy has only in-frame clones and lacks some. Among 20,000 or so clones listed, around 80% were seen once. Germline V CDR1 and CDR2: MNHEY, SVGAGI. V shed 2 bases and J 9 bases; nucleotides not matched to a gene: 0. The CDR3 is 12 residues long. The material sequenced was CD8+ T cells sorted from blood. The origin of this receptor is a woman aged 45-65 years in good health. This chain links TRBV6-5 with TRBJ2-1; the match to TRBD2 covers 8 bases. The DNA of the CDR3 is TGTGCCAGCAGTTACAGCGGGGGTGAGCAGTTCTTC. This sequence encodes CASSYSGGEQFF.